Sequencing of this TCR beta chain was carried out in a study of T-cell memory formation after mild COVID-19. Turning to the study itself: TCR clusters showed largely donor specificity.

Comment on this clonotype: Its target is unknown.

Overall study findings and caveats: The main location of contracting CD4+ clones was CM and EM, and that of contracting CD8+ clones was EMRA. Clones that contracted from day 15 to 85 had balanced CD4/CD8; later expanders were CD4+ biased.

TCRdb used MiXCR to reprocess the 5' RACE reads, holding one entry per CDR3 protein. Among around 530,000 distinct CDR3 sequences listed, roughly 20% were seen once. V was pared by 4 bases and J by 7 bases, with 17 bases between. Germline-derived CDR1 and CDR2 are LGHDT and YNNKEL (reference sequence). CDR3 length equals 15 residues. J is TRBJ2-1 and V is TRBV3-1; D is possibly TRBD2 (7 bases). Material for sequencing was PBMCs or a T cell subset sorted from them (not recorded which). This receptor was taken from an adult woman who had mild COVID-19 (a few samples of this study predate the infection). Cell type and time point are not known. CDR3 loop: CASSLLRGGVNEQFF. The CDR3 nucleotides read TGTGCCAGCAGCCTCCTAAGGGGGGGGGTAAATGAGCAGTTCTTC.